The 28 T cell receptor beta chains below all came from one sample that was sequenced in a study of blood T cell repertoires in COVID-19 (dated by TCRdb to the early 2020s). Libraries were constructed by the immunoSEQ multiplex PCR assay. Entries here come from immuneACCESS through TCRdb and include only in-frame sequences with V and J called. Some clones fail to appear in such tables; in the studies checked, an unresolved V gene covers under half of the shortfall, and the cause of the remainder is unknown. Counted in this sample were 300,000 to 400,000 clones; more than 75% of them appeared once. Approximately 2.5% of the sample is taken by the ten largest. Sequenced input: peripheral blood. The origin of the receptors is a woman aged 55-69 years with COVID-19, enrolled during active disease.

The CDR3 DNA follows: TGTGCCAGCAGGGGAACAGGGATGAGCACTGAAGCTTTCTTT. Its protein is CASRGTGMSTEAFF. V is TRBV27 and J is TRBJ1-1, with D tentatively TRBD1 (6 bases). V lost 6 bases and J 4 bases, leaving 15 bases between the germline ends. The CDR3 is 14 amino acids. Germline lookup yields CDR1 MNHEY and CDR2 SMNVEV (reference sequence).

The rearrangement uses TRBV5-1 and TRBJ1-1, with D possibly TRBD1 on 5 matching bases. CDR3 size: 13 residues. CDR1 is SGHRS, CDR2 YFSETQ, per germline. V gave up 7 bases and J gave up 5 bases, with 15 bases separating them. CDR3 amino acids: CASALGGSTEAFF. The CDR3 DNA is TGCGCCAGCGCGCTGGGGGGAAGTACTGAAGCTTTCTTT.

This clone was detected once. The chain is built from TRBV28 and TRBJ1-1; 11 positions agree with TRBD1. V shed 2 bases, J shed 6 bases, and the junction held 5 bases outside the gene matches. Germline CDR1 and CDR2: MDHEN and SYDVKM. This CDR3 region has 15 residues. CDR3 bases: TGTGCCAGCAGTTTAACGGACAGGGGGCGGTCTGAAGCTTTCTTT. Residues: CASSLTDRGRSEAFF.

The sample holds one count of this clone. The chain has TRBV6-5 and TRBJ1-2, with D tentatively TRBD1 (5 bases). Germline CDR1 is MNHEY and CDR2 is SVGAGI. V lost 0 bases, J lost 4 bases, and 9 bases lay in between. This CDR3 has 14 residues. CDR3 bases: TGTGCCAGCAGTTACTCAACAGGAATCTATGGCTACACCTTC. It encodes CASSYSTGIYGYTF.

This clone was seen once. The chain combines TRBV7-9 with TRBJ1-3, with D possibly being TRBD1 (5 bases). V lost 5 bases, J lost 2 bases, and 16 bases lay in between. The CDR3 has 16 amino acids. In germline, CDR1 is SEHNR, CDR2 FQNEAQ (reference sequence). This chain's CDR3 is CASSQRGGATGNTIYF. As DNA, the CDR3 is TGTGCCAGCAGCCAGCGCGGGGGAGCAACTGGAAACACCATATATTTT.

This rearrangement joins TRBV6-2 or TRBV6-3 to TRBJ2-5; TRBD2 matches 13 bases. Germline CDR1 reads MNHEY; CDR2 reads SVGEGT. V lost 2 bases, J lost 2 bases, and 5 bases stayed unmatched. The CDR3 extends over 17 amino acids. The CDR3 DNA sequence: TGTGCCAGCAGTTACAGAGGACTAGCGGGGGAGCAAGAGACCCAGTACTTC. Residues: CASSYRGLAGEQETQYF.

V usage is TRBV6-5 and J usage is TRBJ1-4; possibly TRBD1 for D (6 bases). Germline loops: CDR1 MNHEY, CDR2 SVGAGI. The V gene lost 6 bases and the J gene lost 3 bases, with 14 bases spanning the gap. The CDR3 sequence is 15 residues long. The CDR3 sequence: CASRSWEGANEKLFF. The CDR3 DNA reads TGTGCCAGCAGGTCGTGGGAGGGGGCTAATGAAAAACTGTTTTTT.

The chain combines TRBV5-4 with TRBJ1-2, with 11 nucleotides matching TRBD1. Germline CDR1 is SGHNT and CDR2 is YYREEE (reference sequence). CDR3 length: 18 residues. Trimming cost V 1 base and J 4 bases; bases outside gene matches: 12. The CDR3 is CASSLSPGQGAIGYGYTF. CDR3 nucleotide sequence: TGTGCCAGCAGCTTGTCCCCTGGACAGGGGGCTATTGGCTATGGCTACACCTTC.

The chain joins TRBV19 to TRBJ2-6; perhaps TRBD2 as D (6 bases). This CDR3 spans 15 amino acids. The V end lost 6 bases, the J end lost 4 bases, and 13 bases lay between the germline ends. Germline lookup yields CDR1 LNHDA and CDR2 SQIVND (reference sequence). The CDR3 here is CASSARGLGANVLTF. The CDR3, as DNA: TGTGCCAGTAGCGCCCGGGGACTCGGGGCCAACGTCCTGACTTTC.

DNA of the CDR3: TGCGCCAGCAGCCAACCGGGACAGCAAGAGACCCAGTACTTC. Encoded protein: CASSQPGQQETQYF. This rearrangement joins TRBV4-1 to TRBJ2-5; TRBD1 agrees at 7 bases. Germline values: CDR1 MGHRA, CDR2 YSYEKL. V shed 2 bases, J shed 2 bases, and the junction held 2 bases outside the gene matches. The CDR3 sequence is 14 residues long.

The chain employs TRBV2 and TRBJ1-4; D is perhaps TRBD1 (6 bases). Germline CDR1 is SNHLY and CDR2 is FYNNEI. CDR3 length: 15 amino acids. V lost 5 bases and J lost 0, with 10 bases in between. The CDR3 loop is CASSMGASTNEKLFF. In nucleotides, the CDR3 is TGTGCCAGCAGTATGGGGGCCTCAACTAATGAAAAACTGTTTTTT.

The V and J genes are TRBV5-1 and TRBJ2-7, with 7 bases identical to TRBD1. Germline V gene sequence: CDR1 SGHRS, CDR2 YFSETQ. V was pared by 2 bases and J by 4 bases, with 21 bases of the junction left unmatched. The CDR3 covers 19 residues. Written as DNA, the CDR3 is TGCGCCAGCAGCTTATTTGGGACAGCCTCTGGCGGCCCTGGGTACGAGCAGTACTTC. Residues: CASSLFGTASGGPGYEQYF.

With respect to this clone: A read error may account for a junction end that differs from germline. The chain is built from TRBV4-1 and TRBJ2-7; D gene ambiguous. This CDR3 has 9 residues. Germline values: CDR1 MGHRA, CDR2 YSYEKL. CDR3 amino acids: CASSREALF. CDR3 nucleotide sequence: TGCGCCAGCAGCCGTGAGGCCCTCTTC.

The chain couples TRBV6-5 to TRBJ1-1; TRBD1 is a possible D gene (5 bases). CDR1 is MNHEY and CDR2 is SVGAGI in the germline V gene. Deletions cut 6 bases from V and 5 bases from J, with 13 bases between. This CDR3 is built from 13 residues. For the CDR3, the DNA is TGTGCCAGCAGAGGGGCCGATTTGACTGAAGCTTTCTTT. As protein: CASRGADLTEAFF.

The V gene is TRBV5-5, the J gene TRBJ1-1; D is perhaps TRBD1 (5 bases). The length of the CDR3 is 15 residues. The ends were cut back, 4 bases at V and 0 bases at J, with 13 bases in the middle. Germline V gene sequence: CDR1 SGHKS, CDR2 YYEKEE (reference sequence). The CDR3 reads CASSPAGGMNTEAFF. CDR3 bases: TGTGCCAGCAGCCCCGCGGGGGGTATGAACACTGAAGCTTTCTTT.

This clone appeared a few times. The V call is TRBV18, the J call TRBJ1-1; 10 nucleotides line up with TRBD1. The J segment lost 4 bases and the V segment lost 3 bases, leaving 5 bases of the junction unmatched. The CDR3 is made up of 15 amino acids. Germline assignment: CDR1 KGHSH and CDR2 LQKENI. CDR3 in DNA: TGTGCCAGCTCACCCAGACAGGGGGCGGGCACTGAAGCTTTCTTT. Protein: CASSPRQGAGTEAFF.

CDR3 DNA sequence: TGTGCCATCAGTGAGTACCTCCGACAGAACACTGAAGCTTTCTTT. This gives the protein CAISEYLRQNTEAFF. The rearrangement joins TRBV10-3 to TRBJ1-1; D remains unclear. The length of the CDR3 is 15 residues. The germline CDR1 and CDR2 sequences are ENHRY and SYGVKD. V lost 1 base and J lost 1, with 10 bases in between.

As concerns this clone: The sample has other DNA sequences that encode this CDR3 too. The CDR3 is CASSRDRVTDTQYF. The CDR3 nucleotides are TGTGCCAGCAGTAGGGACAGGGTCACAGATACGCAGTATTTT. This chain joins TRBV6-5 and TRBJ2-3; the match to TRBD1 covers 9 bases. CDR1 is MNHEY and CDR2 is SVGAGI in the germline V gene. The CDR3 sequence is 14 residues long. J gave up 2 bases and V 5 bases, and 2 bases lay outside the gene matches.

The chain combines TRBV5-4 with TRBJ2-7, with D unclear. The CDR3 consists of 13 residues. Per the germline V gene, CDR1 is SGHNT and CDR2 is YYREEE (reference sequence). V was pared by 0 bases and J by 0 bases, with 4 bases between. As DNA, the CDR3 is TGTGCCAGCAGCTTGGTGAGCTCCTACGAGCAGTACTTC. Translation gives CASSLVSSYEQYF. The complete variable domain, with remaining parts taken from reference TRBV5-4 and TRBJ2-7, reads ETGVTQSPTHLIKTRGQQVTLRCSSQSGHNTVSWYQQALGQGPQFIFQYYREEENGRGNFPPRFSGLQFPNYSSELNVNALELDDSALYLCASSLVSSYEQYFGPGTRLTVT.

The rearrangement links TRBV2 to TRBJ2-7; tentatively, D is TRBD1 (5 bases). V lost 6 bases and J lost 3, with 9 bases in between. Germline CDR1 SNHLY, CDR2 FYNNEI. The CDR3 has 12 amino acids. In DNA, the CDR3 is TGTGCCAGCAGGGTCAGGGACTACGAGCAGTACTTC. Translation: CASRVRDYEQYF. Combining the CDR3 with reference TRBV2 and TRBJ2-7 gives the whole variable domain EPEVTQTPSHQVTQMGQEVILRCVPISNHLYFYWYRQILGQKVEFLVSFYNNEISEKSEIFDDQFSVERPDGSNFTLKIRSTKLEDSAMYFCASRVRDYEQYFGPGTRLTVT.

This chain joins TRBV9 and TRBJ2-2; D gene ambiguous. The length of the CDR3 is 15 residues. Germline loops: CDR1 SGDLS, CDR2 YYNGEE. The V and J ends lost 0 bases and 4 bases respectively, with 10 bases between them. The CDR3, as DNA: TGTGCCAGCAGCGTAGAGTCACAGCTCACCGGGGAGCTGTTTTTT. It is translated as CASSVESQLTGELFF.

The V and J genes are TRBV4-1 and TRBJ1-4; 9 nucleotides align to TRBD1. This CDR3 region has 16 residues. The germline V gene encodes CDR1 MGHRA and CDR2 YSYEKL. V was pared by 5 bases and J by 7 bases, with 11 bases of the junction left unmatched. CDR3 coding DNA: TGCGCCAGCAGCGCATATATTGGGACAGGGAGTGAAAAACTGTTTTTT. Protein: CASSAYIGTGSEKLFF.

The genes are TRBV6-5 and TRBJ1-6, with 8 bases identical to TRBD1. Germline values: CDR1 MNHEY, CDR2 SVGAGI. The V gene end was trimmed by 6 bases and the J gene end by 6 bases; junction bases not matched to a gene: 4. This CDR3 spans 14 amino acids. Here the CDR3 reads CASSGQGFNSPLHF. In DNA, the CDR3 is TGTGCCAGCAGCGGACAGGGATTTAATTCACCCCTCCACTTT.

The V call is TRBV18, the J call TRBJ1-3, with unresolved D. This CDR3 is built from 15 residues. Trimming removed 3 bases at V and 0 bases at J, with 9 bases between. CDR1 KGHSH and CDR2 LQKENI come from the germline V gene. For the CDR3, the DNA is TGTGCCAGCTCACCTAACCAGGCCTCTGGAAACACCATATATTTT. Translated: CASSPNQASGNTIYF. Drawing the rest from reference TRBV18 and TRBJ1-3, the complete variable domain is NAGVMQNPRHLVRRRGQEARLRCSPMKGHSHVYWYRQLPEEGLKFMVYLQKENIIDESGMPKERFSAEFPKEGPSILRIQQVVRGDSAAYFCASSPNQASGNTIYFGEGSWLTVV.

V usage is TRBV18 and J usage is TRBJ2-1, with D possibly being TRBD1 (5 bases). Looked up from germline, CDR1 is KGHSH and CDR2 is LQKENI. CDR3 length equals 14 residues. The V end lost 1 base, the J end lost 3 bases, and 7 bases lay between the germline ends. CDR3 amino acids: CASSPQRGYNEQFF. CDR3 sequence (DNA): TGTGCCAGCTCACCACAAAGGGGCTACAATGAGCAGTTCTTC. Full variable domain (remainder filled in from reference TRBV18 and TRBJ2-1): NAGVMQNPRHLVRRRGQEARLRCSPMKGHSHVYWYRQLPEEGLKFMVYLQKENIIDESGMPKERFSAEFPKEGPSILRIQQVVRGDSAAYFCASSPQRGYNEQFFGPGTRLTVL.

V and J are TRBV5-6 and TRBJ2-7; D call uncertain. The V end lost 5 bases, the J end lost 2 bases, and 8 bases lay between the germline ends. Germline V gene lookup returns CDR1 SGHDT and CDR2 YYEEEE. The CDR3 is made up of 12 amino acids. CDR3 amino acids: CASRRRTYEQYF. CDR3 nucleotides: TGTGCCAGCAGACGCAGGACCTACGAGCAGTACTTC.

The chain links TRBV20-1 to TRBJ1-4, with D possibly being TRBD1 (5 bases). The germline CDR1 and CDR2 sequences are DFQATT and SNEGSKA (reference sequence). Trimming stripped 3 bases from V and 13 bases from J, with 12 bases between. The CDR3 contains 11 residues. For the CDR3, the DNA is TGCAGTGCTAGTGAAAGCGGGGGACTGTTTTTT. This gives the protein CSASESGGLFF.

The chain is built from TRBV19 and TRBJ2-2, with D maybe TRBD1 (6 bases). V lost 3 bases and J 3 bases, leaving 14 bases between the germline ends. The CDR3 contains 16 residues. CDR1 and CDR2 (germline): LNHDA, SQIVND (reference sequence). CDR3 loop: CASSIITGFYTGELFF. Written as DNA, the CDR3 is TGTGCCAGTAGTATCATCACAGGGTTTTACACCGGGGAGCTGTTTTTT. The entire variable domain, with the rest obtained from reference TRBV19 and TRBJ2-2, is as follows: DGGITQSPKYLFRKEGQNVTLSCEQNLNHDAMYWYRQDPGQGLRLIYYSQIVNDFQKGDIAEGYSVSREKKESFPLTVTSAQKNPTAFYLCASSIITGFYTGELFFGEGSRLTVL.